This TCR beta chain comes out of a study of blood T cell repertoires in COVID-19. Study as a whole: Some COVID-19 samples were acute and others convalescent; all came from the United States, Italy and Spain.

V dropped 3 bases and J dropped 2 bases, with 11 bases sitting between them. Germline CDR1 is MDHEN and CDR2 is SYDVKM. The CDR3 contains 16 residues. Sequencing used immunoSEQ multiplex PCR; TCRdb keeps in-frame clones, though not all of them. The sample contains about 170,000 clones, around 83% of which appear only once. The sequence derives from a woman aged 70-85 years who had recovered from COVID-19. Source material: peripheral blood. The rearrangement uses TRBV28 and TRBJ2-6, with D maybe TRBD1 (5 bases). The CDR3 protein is CASSLGPGAGANVLTF. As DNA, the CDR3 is TGTGCCAGCAGTTTGGGGCCGGGCGCTGGGGCCAACGTCCTGACTTTC.